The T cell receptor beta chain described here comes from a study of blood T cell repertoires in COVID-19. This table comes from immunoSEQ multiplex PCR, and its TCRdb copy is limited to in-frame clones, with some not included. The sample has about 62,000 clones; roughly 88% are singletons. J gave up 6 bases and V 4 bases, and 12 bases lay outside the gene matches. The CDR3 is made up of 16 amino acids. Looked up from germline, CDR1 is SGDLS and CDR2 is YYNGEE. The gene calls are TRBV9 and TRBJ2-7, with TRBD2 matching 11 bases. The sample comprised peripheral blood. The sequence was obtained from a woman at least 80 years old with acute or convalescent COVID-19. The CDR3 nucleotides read TGTGCCAGCAGCCCCCCCCCGGCTAGCGGGAGGCGCGAGCAGTACTTC. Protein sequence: CASSPPPASGRREQYF.